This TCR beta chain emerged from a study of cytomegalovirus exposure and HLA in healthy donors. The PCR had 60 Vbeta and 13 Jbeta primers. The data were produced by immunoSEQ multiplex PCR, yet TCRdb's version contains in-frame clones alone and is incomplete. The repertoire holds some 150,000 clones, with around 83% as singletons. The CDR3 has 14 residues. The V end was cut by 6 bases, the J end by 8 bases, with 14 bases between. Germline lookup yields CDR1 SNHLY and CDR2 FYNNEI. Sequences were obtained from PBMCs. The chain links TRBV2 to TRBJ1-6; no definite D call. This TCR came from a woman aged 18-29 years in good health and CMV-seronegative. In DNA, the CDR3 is TGTGCCAGCAGCGCGGGTCTTAGGGATTCACCCCTCCACTTT. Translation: CASSAGLRDSPLHF.